The 12 T cell receptor beta chains in this list originate from one sample, sequenced in a study of response to subunit inactivated influenza vaccine. TCRdb re-called the RT-PCR reads through MiXCR, storing one row per CDR3 protein. This table has 450,000 to 550,000 distinct CDR3 sequences, roughly 25% appearing once. Sequenced material: CD4+ T cells sorted from PBMCs, taken about 5 days after vaccination. The receptors here all came from a man in his forties or fifties who received an inactivated influenza vaccine.

This clonotype was detected only a few times. The CDR3 coding sequence is TGCAGTGCTAGGGGACTTGGACTGGCTAAAAATGAGCAGTTCTTC. The encoded protein is CSARGLGLAKNEQFF. V gene TRBV20-1 combines with J gene TRBJ2-1, with D possibly matching TRBD2 (6 bases). V was pared by 3 bases and J by 7 bases, with 19 bases between. The CDR3 has 15 residues. CDR1 is DFQATT and CDR2 is SNEGSKA in the germline V gene (reference sequence).

Written as DNA, the CDR3 is TGTGCCAGCAGCCAAGAATTTTTCCGGAAGAACACCGGGGAGCTGTTTTTT. Its protein product is CASSQEFFRKNTGELFF. This chain connects TRBV4-2 to TRBJ2-2; D remains unclear. The V end lost 0 bases, the J end lost 1 base, and 12 bases lay between the germline ends. This CDR3 is built from 17 residues. Per the germline V gene, CDR1 is LGHNA and CDR2 is YNFKEQ.

The rearrangement joins TRBV29-1 to TRBJ1-1, with D perhaps matching TRBD1 (5 bases). This CDR3 spans 16 amino acids. Germline-derived CDR1 and CDR2 are SQVTM and ANQGSEA. Trimming removed 6 bases at V and 6 bases at J, with 26 bases between. This CDR3 reads CSVQNPEGGVSAEAFF. For the CDR3, the DNA is TGCAGCGTCCAGAATCCGGAGGGAGGGGTCAGCGCTGAAGCTTTCTTT.

This clonotype was picked up many times. J is TRBJ2-3 and V is TRBV5-1, with a possible D match to TRBD2 (6 bases). The CDR3 length is 15 residues. V dropped 7 bases and J dropped 1 base, with 16 bases sitting between them. Germline CDR1 reads SGHRS; CDR2 reads YFSETQ. The CDR3 DNA sequence: TGCGCCAGCGTAAGCCGGGACTTCCGCACAGATACGCAGTATTTT. Encoded protein: CASVSRDFRTDTQYF.

This rearrangement joins TRBV7-2 to TRBJ2-3; TRBD2 aligns across 7 bases. Germline V CDR1 and CDR2: SGHTA, FQGNSA. Losses at the gene ends were 4 bases for V and 4 bases for J; bases not matched to a gene: 8. This CDR3 region has 15 residues. The CDR3 protein is CASSSLAGVPDTQYF. Written as DNA, the CDR3 is TGTGCCAGCAGCTCCCTGGCGGGAGTTCCAGATACGCAGTATTTT.

This clonotype has more than one count but fewer than ten. The V and J genes are TRBV11-2 and TRBJ2-2; tentative D call: TRBD2 (6 bases). This CDR3 is 18 amino acids long. Germline V CDR1 and CDR2: SGHAT, FQNNGV. Trimming took off 3 bases at V and 6 bases at J, with 23 bases between the two ends. CDR3 protein: CASSFSVGLALSSGELFF. DNA of the CDR3: TGTGCCAGCAGCTTTAGTGTGGGACTGGCTTTAAGTTCCGGGGAGCTGTTTTTT. Complete variable domain (other parts from reference TRBV11-2 and TRBJ2-2): EAGVAQSPRYKIIEKRQSVAFWCNPISGHATLYWYQQILGQGPKLLIQFQNNGVVDDSQLPKDRFSAERLKGVDSTLKIQPAKLEDSAVYLCASSFSVGLALSSGELFFGEGSRLTVL.

The V gene is TRBV20-1, the J gene TRBJ2-7, with 8 bases lining up with TRBD2. Germline V lookup: CDR1 DFQATT, CDR2 SNEGSKA (reference sequence). There are 14 residues in the CDR3. V shed 6 bases, J shed 2 bases, and the junction held 9 bases outside the gene matches. DNA for the CDR3: TGCAGTGCAAGGGTGCGGGGGGCTCCCTACGAGCAGTACTTC. Translated, it gives CSARVRGAPYEQYF.

The genes are TRBV20-1 and TRBJ1-6; the D is unclear. The germline V gene has CDR1 DFQATT and CDR2 SNEGSKA (reference sequence). This CDR3 spans 12 amino acids. Trimming removed 2 bases from V and 7 bases from J, with 6 bases in between. The CDR3 region is CSARQVNSPLHF. CDR3 bases: TGCAGTGCTAGACAGGTGAATTCACCCCTCCACTTT.

The J gene is TRBJ2-3, the V gene TRBV12-3 or TRBV12-4, with D unclear. V lost 6 bases, J lost 3 bases, and 16 bases lay in between. The length of the CDR3 is 15 residues. CDR3 loop: CASSHRVVGTDTQYF. In nucleotides, the CDR3 is TGTGCCAGCAGCCACCGTGTGGTAGGGACAGATACGCAGTATTTT.

This clonotype was seen more than once but under ten times. The chain links TRBV5-1 to TRBJ2-7; D assignment may be TRBD1 or TRBD2 (5 bases each). CDR3 length: 15 residues. Trimming took 4 bases from V and 6 from J, leaving 20 bases between them. From germline, CDR1 is SGHRS and CDR2 YFSETQ. CDR3 DNA: TGCGCCAGCAGCGCAACCGGGACGAAGAAGGGCGAGCAGTACTTC. This codes for CASSATGTKKGEQYF.

The chain couples TRBV29-1 to TRBJ2-1; D gene uncertain. Looked up from germline, CDR1 is SQVTM and CDR2 is ANQGSEA. Trimming took off 4 bases at V and 4 bases at J, with 11 bases between the two ends. The CDR3 has 13 amino acids. The CDR3 bases are TGCAGCGTTGCGACGGGTAGATACAATGAGCAGTTCTTC. Protein product: CSVATGRYNEQFF.

The chain combines TRBV19 with TRBJ2-7; maybe TRBD1 (6 bases). V lost 3 bases, J lost 4 bases, and 10 bases lay in between. The CDR3 sequence is 13 residues long. From germline, CDR1 is LNHDA and CDR2 SQIVND (reference sequence). CDR3 residues: CASSMLQGYEQYF. CDR3 DNA: TGTGCCAGTAGTATGTTACAGGGTTACGAGCAGTACTTC.